A single sample gave rise to the 11 T cell receptor beta chains below, sequenced in a study of T cell clonality in common variable immunodeficiency. For these TCRs, the target antigens are not known. This table comes from immunoSEQ multiplex PCR, and its TCRdb copy is limited to in-frame clones, with some not included. Altogether about 31,000 clones were found in the sample, and no singletons occur. General study results and limits: In common variable immunodeficiency, TCR beta chains reportedly carried fewer deletions and N-nucleotide insertions.

Sequenced material: peripheral blood mononuclear cells. The receptors were gathered from a human donor with common variable immunodeficiency.

Within the sample, this clone is medium-sized. The read stops 3 residues short of the end of the CDR3; the missing end is completed from the germline J gene. The rearrangement links TRBV15 to TRBJ1-4, with a tentative D call TRBD1 (5 bases). Trimming removed 0 bases at V and 8 bases at J, with 10 bases between. Germline V lookup: CDR1 LNHNV, CDR2 YYDKDF (reference sequence). The CDR3 is made up of 14 amino acids. The CDR3 sequence is CATSRDRGEEKLFF. Partial CDR3 DNA: TGTGCCACCAGCAGAGATCGAGGGGAGGAAAAA.

This clone was seen repeatedly, ten times or more. The junction differs from germline at one of its ends, possibly a read error. The CDR3 end lies 3 residues beyond the end of the read and is filled in from the germline J gene. The rearrangement links TRBV6-1 to TRBJ2-7; either TRBD1 or TRBD2 may fit D (5 bases each). Germline CDR1 and CDR2: MNHNS and SASEGT. This CDR3 has 12 residues. The CDR3 spells CAISDSGYEQYF. CDR3 bases read: TGTGCCATCAGTGACAGCGGCTACGAG.

In regard to this clone: One base separates it from a far larger clone, so it is likely a read error. The read comes to an end 3 residues before the CDR3 does, leaving the germline J gene to fill in the end. The chain links TRBV7-3 to TRBJ2-7, with 12 positions matching TRBD2. CDR3 length: 15 amino acids. Germline V gives CDR1 SGHTA, CDR2 FQGTGA. Germline trimming cut 5 bases from V and 2 bases from J; bases unmatched to any gene: 4. The covered CDR3 bases are TGTGCCAGCAGCCCCAGGACTAGCGGGACCTACGAG. Translated: CASSPRTSGTYE. Given in full, the CDR3 is CASSPRTSGTYEQYF.

This clone appeared many times. The read falls 3 residues short of the CDR3 end, and the missing part is taken from the germline J gene. The chain carries TRBV29-1 and TRBJ2-1; 8 positions agree with TRBD2. Trimming took 5 bases from V and 6 from J; bases not matched to a gene: 9. Germline CDR1 SQVTM, CDR2 ANQGSEA. This CDR3 comprises 14 residues. This chain's CDR3 is CSVTFSGTGNEQFF. The DNA read from the CDR3 is TGCAGCGTTACGTTTAGCGGGACGGGCAATGAG.

This clone has just a few counts. The CDR3 extends 3 residues past the end of the read, so its final part is completed from the germline J gene. The chain couples TRBV5-1 to TRBJ2-1; 12 bases align to TRBD2. J lost 8 bases, V lost 0 bases, and 9 bases had no gene match. Looked up from germline, CDR1 is SGHRS and CDR2 is YFSETQ. The CDR3 consists of 17 residues. The CDR3 bases that were read are TGCGCCAGCAGCTTGGATGCGACTAGCGGGAGAGGGTATGAG. It is translated as CASSLDATSGRGYE. The complete CDR3 sequence is CASSLDATSGRGYEQFF.

This clone was seen at least ten times. The sequence runs out 3 residues before the end of the CDR3; the remainder is reconstructed from the germline J gene. This chain uses TRBV18 with TRBJ2-7; D may be TRBD2 (6 bases). The CDR3 length is 15 residues. The V end was cut by 1 base, the J end by 4 bases, with 14 bases between. Germline-derived CDR1 and CDR2 are KGHSH and LQKENI. CDR3 bases read: TGTGCCAGCTCACCACGGCAGGGAGGTAAATACGAG. Its protein product is CASSPRQGGKYE. The CDR3 in its entirety is CASSPRQGGKYEQYF.

This clone was detected many times. The DNA read from the CDR3 is TGCAGTGCTAGCGAGGAGACGGGACTAACCAATGAG. It encodes CSASEETGLTNE. The entire CDR3 protein is CSASEETGLTNEQFF. The J gene is TRBJ2-1, the V gene TRBV20-1; 7 nucleotides align to TRBD2. The DNA ends 3 residues before the CDR3 does, and the rest of the CDR3 is filled in from the germline J gene. V lost 3 bases, J lost 6 bases, and 11 bases stayed unmatched. Per germline, CDR1 DFQATT and CDR2 SNEGSKA (reference sequence). This CDR3 region has 15 residues.

With respect to this clone: The missing CDR3 end, 3 residues past where the read stops, is filled in from the germline J gene. The chain carries TRBV18 and TRBJ2-7; D is perhaps TRBD2 (6 bases). V was pared by 0 bases and J by 0 bases, with 15 bases between. The CDR3 consists of 17 residues. Germline V CDR1 and CDR2: KGHSH, LQKENI. CDR3 DNA (partial): TGTGCCAGCTCACCACCTTCCGGGACTCTCTACTCCTACGAG. It yields the protein CASSPPSGTLYSYE. The whole CDR3 is CASSPPSGTLYSYEQYF.

In this sample, this clone turned up a few times. The CDR3 protein is CASTVGGGGQETQYF. The CDR3 bases that were read are TGTGCCAGCACCGTGGGGGGGGGCGGTCAAGAGACC. The chain has TRBV7-9 and TRBJ2-5; D might be TRBD2 (7 bases). Sequencing ends 3 residues short of the CDR3 end; the germline J gene provides the rest. V lost 7 bases and J lost 2, with 17 bases in between. The CDR3 loop spans 15 amino acids. From germline, CDR1 is SEHNR and CDR2 FQNEAQ (reference sequence). The full variable domain, its missing parts supplied by reference TRBV7-9 and TRBJ2-5, is DTGVSQNPRHKITKRGQNVTFRCDPISEHNRLYWYRQTLGQGPEFLTYFQNEAQLEKSRLLSDRFSAERPKGSFSTLEIQRTEQGDSAMYLCASTVGGGGQETQYFGPGTRLLVL.

This clone was counted ten times or more. The read terminates 3 residues ahead of where the CDR3 ends, so the germline J gene completes it. The rearrangement joins TRBV5-1 to TRBJ2-1, with 7 bases matching TRBD1. The CDR3 contains 14 residues. With 4 bases clipped from V and 7 bases from J, the junction kept 8 bases outside the gene matches. Per germline, CDR1 SGHRS and CDR2 YFSETQ. The part of the CDR3 DNA that was read is TGCGCCAGCAGCCTGGGACAGTTAGAAAATGAG. It is translated as CASSLGQLENE. The CDR3 as a whole reads CASSLGQLENEQFF.

This clone was picked up many times. The CDR3 extends 3 residues past the end of the read, so its final part is completed from the germline J gene. This chain connects TRBV20-1 to TRBJ1-1; 8 nucleotides agree with TRBD1. The CDR3 totals 15 residues. Losses at the gene ends were 1 base for V and 3 bases for J; bases not matched to a gene: 7. Germline-derived CDR1 and CDR2 are DFQATT and SNEGSKA (reference sequence). CDR3 DNA (partial): TGCAGTGCTAGAGGTTTGACAGGGGCCGACACTGAA. This translates into CSARGLTGADTE. The entire CDR3 reads CSARGLTGADTEAFF.